The T cell receptor beta chain described here comes from a study of CD4+ T cells in melanoma. Study-level findings and limits: Reportedly, melanoma neoantigen-specific CD4+ T cells showed varied differentiation states. CD8+ T cell, macrophage and B cell function reportedly correlated with neoantigen-specific CD4+ T cells.

TCRdb keeps only in-frame clones here, not all; method: immunoSEQ multiplex PCR. Of 10,000 to 12,000 clones listed, over 55% are singletons. The CDR3 is 15 residues long. Germline V gene sequence: CDR1 MNHNY, CDR2 SVGAGI (reference sequence). Unmatched junction bases numbered 12, after V lost 5 bases and J lost 8 bases. On this clone itself: What it recognizes is unknown.

The receptor comes from a human donor with melanoma. The sequenced material came from cells from a culture (not recorded whether cultured in vitro). The V and J genes are TRBV6-6 and TRBJ2-7, with 10 bases matching TRBD1. The CDR3 bases are TGTGCCAGCAGTAATCCGGGACAGGGGCTTGTAAAGCAGTACTTC. Translating gives CASSNPGQGLVKQYF.